One and the same sample provided the 7 T cell receptor beta chains below, sequenced in a study of cytomegalovirus exposure and HLA in healthy donors. The PCR employed 60 Vbeta primers together with 13 Jbeta primers. Some clones are missing from TCRdb's copy, which holds only in-frame ones; the method was immunoSEQ multiplex PCR. This sample yields about 97,000 clones, of which around 57% are seen a single time; 4.5% to 5% belongs to the top ten. The sequenced sample was PBMCs. The receptor source for this set is a human donor in good health.

The chain combines TRBV6-1 with TRBJ2-1; 9 bases are a match to TRBD1. V dropped 7 bases and J dropped 7; count of bases not matched to a gene: 11. This CDR3 has 15 residues. Germline V CDR1 and CDR2: MNHNS, SASEGT. CDR3 bases: TGTGCCAGCATTAGGGACAGGGTTGAATTAAATGAGCAGTTCTTC. This codes for CASIRDRVELNEQFF.

This chain links TRBV15 with TRBJ2-1; 10 nucleotides agree with TRBD2. J was trimmed by 7 bases and V by 1 base; bases with no gene match: 7. The V gene's germline CDR1 is LNHNV and CDR2 YYDKDF (reference sequence). There are 16 residues in the CDR3. The CDR3 DNA reads as TGTGCCACCAGCAGAGTTCCAGCGGGAGGGCGTAATGAGCAGTTCTTC. Amino acid sequence: CATSRVPAGGRNEQFF.

The chain links TRBV7-8 to TRBJ2-5; 15 bases fit TRBD2. The DNA matches TRBJ2-7 better at its end, which makes the J call doubtful. The CDR3 runs 15 residues. Germline CDR1 is SGHVS and CDR2 is FQNEAQ. The CDR3, as DNA: TGTGCCAGCAGCCGGGGACTAGCGGGAGGTGACGAGCAGTACTTC. It translates to CASSRGLAGGDEQYF.

The CDR3 reads CASSLQGHGYEQYF. The CDR3 DNA reads TGTGCCAGCAGCTTACAGGGGCATGGTTACGAGCAGTACTTC. The rearrangement joins TRBV5-4 to TRBJ2-7; 7 nucleotides agree with TRBD1. V gave up 2 bases and J gave up 4 bases; unmatched junction bases: 6. CDR1 SGHNT and CDR2 YYREEE come from the germline V gene (reference sequence). This CDR3 is built from 14 residues.

The chain couples TRBV5-1 to TRBJ2-3; 8 bases fit TRBD2. Trimming cost V 1 base and J 1 base; bases outside gene matches: 5. The CDR3 consists of 16 residues. Germline loops: CDR1 SGHRS, CDR2 YFSETQ. The CDR3 is CASSLLSGARTDTQYF. The CDR3 bases are TGCGCCAGCAGCTTGCTTAGCGGGGCCCGCACAGATACGCAGTATTTT.

This rearrangement joins TRBV11-2 to TRBJ1-1; a possible D gene is TRBD1 (6 bases). Per germline, CDR1 SGHAT and CDR2 FQNNGV. Between the trimmed V and J ends, which lost 2 bases and 0 bases, there was a span of 13 bases. CDR3 length equals 16 residues. The CDR3 nucleotides are TGTGCCAGCAGCTTATCCGGACAGCGATTGAACACTGAAGCTTTCTTT. Encoded protein: CASSLSGQRLNTEAFF.

V and J are TRBV5-6 and TRBJ2-3, with a tentative D call TRBD1 (5 bases). CDR1 and CDR2 (germline): SGHDT, YYEEEE. There are 18 residues in the CDR3. Between the trimmed V and J ends, which lost 2 bases and 5 bases, there was a span of 24 bases. For the CDR3, the DNA is TGTGCCAGCAGCTTAGTCTCTTTCCGGACCCCTCAGGGAGATACGCAGTATTTT. It translates to CASSLVSFRTPQGDTQYF.